A selection of T cell receptor beta chains follows, all from one sample in a study of T cell responses to AZD1222 COVID-19 vaccine. TCRdb's table, derived via immunoSEQ multiplex PCR, lists solely in-frame clones and lacks some. The table lists about 150,000 clones, approximately 90% of them singletons, with about 2.8% in the top ten. Sequencing was performed on peripheral blood, taken on day 0 of AZD1222 vaccination. The source is an adult in good health. Both conserved end residues are part of each CDR3. D genes are given only for firm matches. Rows may omit the clone size; those that give it use once, few, many or a size class.

d_call j_call clone_size cdr3_length v_call cdr3_aa cdr3_nt
NA TRBJ1-1 NA 16 TRBV21-1 CASSKALRQVNTEAFF TGTGCCAGCAGCAAAGCGCTAAGACAGGTGAACACTGAAGCTTTCTTT
TRBD1 TRBJ2-2 NA 17 TRBV4-3 CASSSRTGGSGTGELFF TGCGCCAGCAGCTCCCGGACAGGGGGCTCGGGGACCGGGGAGCTGTTTTTT
NA TRBJ1-1 NA 15 TRBV5-1 CASSVQGIQDTEAFF TGCGCCAGCAGCGTTCAGGGGATACAGGACACTGAAGCTTTCTTT
NA TRBJ1-1 NA 13 TRBV6-4 CASSRHLNTEAFF TGTGCCAGCAGCAGGCACTTGAACACTGAAGCTTTCTTT
NA TRBJ1-6 NA 14 TRBV4-3 CASSPSSYNSPLHF TGCGCCAGCAGCCCGAGCTCCTATAATTCACCCCTCCACTTT
TRBD1 TRBJ1-6 NA 14 TRBV11-1 CASSRQGYNSPLHF TGTGCCAGCAGCAGACAGGGATATAATTCACCCCTCCACTTT
TRBD1 TRBJ1-1 once 14 TRBV7-2 CASSPQGGGTEAFF TGTGCCAGCAGCCCTCAGGGGGGGGGCACTGAAGCTTTCTTT
TRBD1 TRBJ1-1 NA 12 TRBV6-4 CASIDRGTEAFF TGTGCCAGCATTGACAGGGGAACTGAAGCTTTCTTT
NA TRBJ1-2 NA 15 TRBV7-9 CASRPDGQIFGGYTF TGTGCCAGCAGGCCCGACGGACAGATCTTCGGTGGCTACACCTTC
NA TRBJ2-5 NA 12 TRBV5-4 CASSLHGETQYF TGTGCCAGCAGCTTACACGGAGAGACCCAGTACTTC
TRBD1 TRBJ2-3 NA 17 TRBV7-9 CASSFLRTGTSTDTQYF TGTGCCAGCAGCTTCTTAAGGACAGGAACTAGCACAGATACGCAGTATTTT
TRBD1 TRBJ2-3 NA 16 TRBV6-4 CASSEWTGSSPDTQYF TGTGCCAGCAGTGAGTGGACAGGGAGTTCCCCAGATACGCAGTATTTT
NA TRBJ1-5 NA 13 TRBV7-8 CASSSSRPGPQHF TGTGCCAGCAGCTCTAGCCGCCCCGGGCCCCAGCATTTT
NA TRBJ1-2 NA 15 TRBV19 CASSTGDRRNYGYTF TGTGCCAGTAGTACCGGGGACCGTAGAAACTATGGCTACACCTTC
NA TRBJ1-5 NA 14 TRBV5-5 CASSWVGTNQPQHF TGTGCCAGCAGCTGGGTAGGGACAAATCAGCCCCAGCATTTT
NA TRBJ2-5 once 12 TRBV6-5 CASRTYQETQYF TGTGCCAGTAGGACGTACCAAGAGACCCAGTACTTC
NA TRBJ1-1 NA 15 TRBV2 CASSPNGTPNTEAFF TGTGCCAGCAGTCCCAACGGGACACCTAACACTGAAGCTTTCTTT
NA TRBJ1-6 NA 15 TRBV25-1 CASRAESSYNSPLHF TGTGCCAGCAGAGCGGAAAGCTCCTATAATTCACCCCTCCACTTT
TRBD1 TRBJ1-4 NA 14 TRBV5-4 CASSPGQGDEKLFF TGTGCCAGCAGCCCGGGACAGGGGGACGAAAAACTGTTTTTT
NA TRBJ1-1 NA 14 TRBV5-6 CASSLGQWHTEAFF TGTGCCAGCAGCTTGGGACAGTGGCACACTGAAGCTTTCTTT
NA TRBJ1-2 few 16 TRBV6-5 CASSYSSHKDNYGYTF TGTGCCAGCAGTTATAGCTCTCATAAGGATAACTATGGCTACACCTTC
NA TRBJ2-7 NA 13 TRBV14 CASSPSGGGEQYF TGTGCCAGCAGCCCAAGTGGGGGCGGCGAGCAGTACTTC
NA TRBJ1-1 NA 13 TRBV12-3/TRBV12-4 CASSLTGGREAFF TGTGCCAGCAGTCTTACCGGGGGACGTGAAGCTTTCTTT
TRBD2 TRBJ2-3 NA 14 TRBV2 CATVLAGGTDTQYF TGTGCCACCGTACTAGCGGGGGGGACAGATACGCAGTATTTT
NA TRBJ1-6 NA 15 TRBV7-2 CASSYMADYNSPLHF TGTGCCAGCAGCTACATGGCAGATTATAATTCACCCCTCCACTTT
NA TRBJ2-7 NA 12 TRBV7-2 CASSFAVREQYF TGTGCCAGCAGCTTCGCCGTCCGGGAGCAGTACTTC
NA TRBJ1-3 NA 18 TRBV9 CASGDSTQGLVGGNTIYF TGTGCCAGCGGCGATAGCACCCAGGGCTTGGTCGGGGGAAACACCATATATTTT